These 23 T cell receptor beta chains came from one sample sequenced in a study of shared clonotypes between healthy human individuals. Clones were read by immunoSEQ multiplex PCR, and TCRdb kept only the in-frame ones, dropping some. The repertoire consists of roughly 2.1 million clones, with more than 85% occurring once and the leading ten covering 1.7%. CD45RO-negative CD8 cells positively selected for CCR7 made up the naive population, which excluded terminally differentiated effector memory CD45RA+ cells. The sequenced sample was naive CD8+ T cells from PBMCs. The receptors were sampled from a man between 18 and 29 years old in good health. Some clones in this sample may be carry-over from other donors' samples.

In this sample, this clone turned up once. The V gene is TRBV5-4, the J gene TRBJ2-3; 7 positions match TRBD1. CDR3 length: 14 amino acids. CDR1 is SGHNT, CDR2 YYREEE, per germline (reference sequence). Trimming removed 4 bases from V and 0 bases from J; junction bases left unmatched: 2. CDR3 nucleotide sequence: TGTGCCAGCAGCCTGGGACAGAGCACAGATACGCAGTATTTT. It codes for CASSLGQSTDTQYF. The full variable domain, completed using reference TRBV5-4 and TRBJ2-3, is ETGVTQSPTHLIKTRGQQVTLRCSSQSGHNTVSWYQQALGQGPQFIFQYYREEENGRGNFPPRFSGLQFPNYSSELNVNALELDDSALYLCASSLGQSTDTQYFGPGTRLTVL.

This clone was detected only once. V gene TRBV6-4 combines with J gene TRBJ1-5, with D possibly being TRBD1 (6 bases). Germline-derived CDR1 and CDR2 are MRHNA and SNTAGT. CDR3 size: 15 residues. Between the trimmed V and J ends, which lost 0 bases and 6 bases, there was a span of 12 bases. CDR3 DNA sequence: TGTGCCAGCAGTGACTCGGGGGGCCCCGGTCAGCCCCAGCATTTT. Amino acids: CASSDSGGPGQPQHF.

The chain couples TRBV7-8 to TRBJ2-1; 8 positions match TRBD1. Unmatched junction bases numbered 4, after V lost 1 base and J lost 2 bases. The CDR3 contains 16 residues. Per germline, CDR1 SGHVS and CDR2 FQNEAQ. CDR3 in amino acids: CASSLGSRGPYNEQFF. Written as DNA, the CDR3 is TGTGCCAGCAGCTTAGGTAGCAGGGGGCCCTACAATGAGCAGTTCTTC.

The chain links TRBV18 to TRBJ1-5, with D unclear. The CDR3 spans 16 residues. V lost 3 bases and J 1 base, leaving 13 bases between the germline ends. Germline V lookup: CDR1 KGHSH, CDR2 LQKENI. The CDR3 nucleotides read TGTGCCAGCTCACCCCAGACCTTTTCCAGCAATCAGCCCCAGCATTTT. Its protein is CASSPQTFSSNQPQHF.

The chain employs TRBV7-8 and TRBJ1-4; D ambiguous. The germline V gene encodes CDR1 SGHVS and CDR2 FQNEAQ. V was cut by 5 bases and J by 9 bases, with 10 bases left in between. This CDR3 has 12 amino acids. The CDR3 nucleotides are TGTGCCAGCAGCCCGGACTCTCAAAAACTGTTTTTT. It specifies CASSPDSQKLFF.

The rearrangement joins TRBV6-1 to TRBJ2-5; D remains unclear. The germline V gene encodes CDR1 MNHNS and CDR2 SASEGT. This CDR3 comprises 14 residues. Trimming removed 3 bases at V and 2 bases at J, with 10 bases between. The CDR3 here is CASSEADVQETQYF. The CDR3 DNA is TGTGCCAGCAGTGAGGCAGACGTACAAGAGACCCAGTACTTC.

The genes are TRBV28 and TRBJ2-3; a possible D gene is TRBD2 (5 bases). CDR1 is MDHEN and CDR2 is SYDVKM in the germline V gene. This CDR3 is 15 amino acids long. Trimming pared 3 bases from V and 0 bases from J, leaving 10 bases between. The CDR3 coding sequence is TGTGCCAGCAGTTTTGGAGGATTTAGCACAGATACGCAGTATTTT. Encoded protein: CASSFGGFSTDTQYF.

A remark on this clone: The sample carries other DNA sequences with the same CDR3. V usage is TRBV29-1 and J usage is TRBJ2-2, with D perhaps matching TRBD1 (6 bases). V shed 2 bases and J shed 7 bases, with 11 bases lying between them. Germline V CDR1 and CDR2: SQVTM, ANQGSEA. This CDR3 region has 13 residues. The CDR3 sequence: CSVERGLVGELFF. The CDR3 DNA reads TGCAGCGTTGAAAGGGGGTTAGTCGGGGAGCTGTTTTTT.

The chain recombines TRBV4-3 with TRBJ1-6; D unresolved. Germline V gives CDR1 LGHNA, CDR2 YSLEER. Trimming removed 1 base from V and 10 bases from J, with 8 bases in between. The CDR3 extends over 13 amino acids. The CDR3 sequence is CASSQGMGSPLHF. CDR3 DNA: TGCGCCAGCAGCCAAGGAATGGGGTCACCCCTCCACTTT.

The chain employs TRBV2 and TRBJ1-1; a weak D match, TRBD1 (5 bases). Trimming pared 5 bases from V and 0 bases from J, leaving 19 bases between. This CDR3 is 17 amino acids long. Germline V gives CDR1 SNHLY, CDR2 FYNNEI. As DNA, the CDR3 is TGTGCCAGCAGTTCGGACGCTCCTCTGGGGCTGAACACTGAAGCTTTCTTT. This translates into CASSSDAPLGLNTEAFF.

V and J are TRBV14 and TRBJ2-7; TRBD2 matches 7 bases. This CDR3 has 16 amino acids. CDR1 SGHDN and CDR2 FVKESK come from the germline V gene. The junction had 8 bases not matched to a gene; V was cut back by 0 bases and J by 3 bases. The DNA for the CDR3 is TGTGCCAGCAGCCAAGAAGGTCTAGCGGCAATCTACGAGCAGTACTTC. Residues: CASSQEGLAAIYEQYF.

With regard to this clone: Other DNA sequences in the sample encode the same CDR3. This chain uses TRBV7-9 with TRBJ2-7; D possibly matches TRBD1 or TRBD2 (7 bases each). CDR1 and CDR2 (germline): SEHNR, FQNEAQ (reference sequence). V lost 8 bases, J lost 1 base, and 12 bases lay in between. The CDR3 totals 13 residues. The CDR3 DNA follows: TGTGCCAGCCGGGGGGACAGTTCCTACGAGCAGTACTTC. As protein: CASRGDSSYEQYF.

The chain carries TRBV9 and TRBJ2-3, with 13 bases identical to TRBD2. The germline V gene encodes CDR1 SGDLS and CDR2 YYNGEE. The length of the CDR3 is 17 residues. Trimming cost V 4 bases and J 0 bases; bases outside gene matches: 5. CDR3: CASSPGTSGTSTDTQYF. In DNA form, the CDR3 reads TGTGCCAGCAGCCCAGGGACTAGCGGGACTAGCACAGATACGCAGTATTTT.

J is TRBJ2-2 and V is TRBV27; either TRBD1 or TRBD2 may supply D (5 bases each). The CDR3 has 16 amino acids. Germline assignment: CDR1 MNHEY and CDR2 SMNVEV (reference sequence). V lost 4 bases and J 6 bases, leaving 18 bases between the germline ends. The CDR3 region is CASSSALGVPSGELFF. The CDR3 DNA reads TGTGCCAGCAGTTCGGCACTGGGGGTGCCCTCCGGGGAGCTGTTTTTT.

CDR3 nucleotide sequence: TGCGCCAGCCGGGACAGGGGGGCTCAGCCCCAGCATTTT. Its translation is CASRDRGAQPQHF. This chain connects TRBV10-2 to TRBJ1-5; the match to TRBD1 covers 11 bases. The CDR3 contains 13 residues. Losses at the gene ends were 8 bases for V and 6 bases for J; bases not matched to a gene: 3. The V gene's germline CDR1 is WSHSY and CDR2 SAAADI.

This chain uses TRBV19 with TRBJ1-1; D is uncertain. Germline CDR1 reads LNHDA; CDR2 reads SQIVND (reference sequence). The CDR3 sequence is 15 residues long. Trimming took off 5 bases at V and 0 bases at J, with 13 bases between the two ends. The CDR3 protein is CASSPYLGMNTEAFF. The CDR3 nucleotides read TGTGCCAGTAGTCCCTACCTCGGAATGAACACTGAAGCTTTCTTT.

CDR3 sequence: CASSVEGLAGGETYNEQFF. In DNA form, the CDR3 reads TGTGCCAGCAGCGTAGAGGGACTAGCGGGAGGAGAAACCTACAATGAGCAGTTCTTC. The V call is TRBV9, the J call TRBJ2-1; 15 bases map to TRBD2. With 0 bases clipped from V and 2 bases from J, the junction kept 6 bases outside the gene matches. This CDR3 spans 19 amino acids. Germline loops: CDR1 SGDLS, CDR2 YYNGEE.

CDR3 sequence reads: CASSSIGTLLDSGNTIYF. The CDR3, as DNA: TGTGCCAGTAGTAGTATTGGGACCCTATTAGACTCTGGAAACACCATATATTTT. The chain couples TRBV19 to TRBJ1-3; perhaps TRBD1 as D (5 bases). This CDR3 is built from 18 residues. Germline CDR1 reads LNHDA; CDR2 reads SQIVND (reference sequence). V was cut by 4 bases and J by 0 bases, with 19 bases left in between.

The chain recombines TRBV6-5 with TRBJ2-2; possible D gene TRBD1, 5 bases. Germline V gene sequence: CDR1 MNHEY, CDR2 SVGAGI. Trimming removed 0 bases from V and 0 bases from J, with 8 bases in between. CDR3 length: 16 amino acids. In DNA form, the CDR3 reads TGTGCCAGCAGTTACTCGACAGCAACGAACACCGGGGAGCTGTTTTTT. Amino acids: CASSYSTATNTGELFF.

The gene calls are TRBV6-7 and TRBJ2-7; D may be TRBD1 (5 bases). TRBV6-7 has ORF status, its function being uncertain. V lost 9 bases and J 7 bases, leaving 7 bases between the germline ends. There are 9 residues in the CDR3. The CDR3 nucleotides are TGTGCCAGGGGGCGTGAGCAGTACTTC. Translating gives CARGREQYF.

This clone was picked up one time. Sequence at one end of the junction differs from germline and may be a read error. The CDR3 DNA sequence: TGTGCCAGCAGTGAAAGTACTAGCGACCTTTTC. Its protein is CASSESTSDLF. The gene calls are TRBV2 and TRBJ2-7, with 7 bases fitting TRBD2. CDR3 length: 11 residues. Germline assignment: CDR1 SNHLY and CDR2 FYNNEI.

This chain connects TRBV27 to TRBJ1-1, with a weak D call TRBD1 (6 bases). This CDR3 region has 14 residues. Germline CDR1 MNHEY, CDR2 SMNVEV (reference sequence). Trimming took off 6 bases at V and 3 bases at J, with 14 bases between the two ends. This chain's CDR3 is CASSIRQEDTEAFF. CDR3 coding DNA: TGTGCCAGCAGCATCCGACAGGAGGACACTGAAGCTTTCTTT.

V and J are TRBV4-2 and TRBJ2-1; 9 bases map to TRBD1. This CDR3 has 15 residues. V gave up 5 bases and J gave up 7 bases; unmatched junction bases: 9. Germline V lookup: CDR1 LGHNA, CDR2 YNFKEQ. The CDR3 loop is CASSFGTGFVNEQFF. The CDR3 DNA follows: TGTGCCAGCAGCTTCGGGACAGGGTTTGTAAATGAGCAGTTCTTC.